This T cell receptor beta chain was recovered during a study of PD-1 blockade in mismatch repair-deficient tumors. Trimming removed 1 base from V and 5 bases from J, with 12 bases in between. CDR3 size: 15 residues. Germline loops: CDR1 SGHRS, CDR2 YFSETQ. Assay: immunoSEQ multiplex PCR; the TCRdb copy retains only in-frame clones and omits some. The data hold fewer than 18,000 clones, with more than 80% observed a single time. Turning to this clone: Its antigen is not identified.

Time point denoted: roughly 9-day in vitro stimulation with candidate neoantigen peptide 5. Cells were stimulated around 9 days with each of roughly 7 ELISpot-reactive neoantigens. The sequencing used cells cultured in vitro, collected from a patient treated with pembrolizumab. The V and J genes are TRBV5-1 and TRBJ2-2, with a possible D match to TRBD2 (6 bases). This sequence was found in an adult with mismatch repair-deficient cancer. CDR3 in amino acids: CASSLMGGETGELFF. The CDR3 DNA sequence: TGCGCCAGCAGCTTGATGGGGGGAGAGACCGGGGAGCTGTTTTTT.